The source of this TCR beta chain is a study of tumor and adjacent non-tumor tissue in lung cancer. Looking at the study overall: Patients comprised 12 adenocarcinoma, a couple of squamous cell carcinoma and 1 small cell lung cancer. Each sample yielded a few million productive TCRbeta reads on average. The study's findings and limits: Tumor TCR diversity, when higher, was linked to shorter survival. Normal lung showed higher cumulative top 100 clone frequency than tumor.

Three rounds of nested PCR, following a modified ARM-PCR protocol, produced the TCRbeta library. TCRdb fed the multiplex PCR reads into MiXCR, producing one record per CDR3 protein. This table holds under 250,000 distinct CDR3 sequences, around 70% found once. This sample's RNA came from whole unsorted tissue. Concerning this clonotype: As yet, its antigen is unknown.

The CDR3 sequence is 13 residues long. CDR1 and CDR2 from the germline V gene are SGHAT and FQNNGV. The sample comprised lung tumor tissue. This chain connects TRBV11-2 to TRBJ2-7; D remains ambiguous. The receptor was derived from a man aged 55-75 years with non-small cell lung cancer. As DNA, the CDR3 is TGTATCAGAAGCTTAGACACGCTCTACGAGCAGTACTTC. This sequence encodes CIRSLDTLYEQYF. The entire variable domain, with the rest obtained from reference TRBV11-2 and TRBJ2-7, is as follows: EAGVAQSPRYKIIEKRQSVAFWCNPISGHATLYWYQQILGQGPKLLIQFQNNGVVDDSQLPKDRFSAERLKGVDSTLKIQPAKLEDSAVYLCIRSLDTLYEQYFGPGTRLTVT.